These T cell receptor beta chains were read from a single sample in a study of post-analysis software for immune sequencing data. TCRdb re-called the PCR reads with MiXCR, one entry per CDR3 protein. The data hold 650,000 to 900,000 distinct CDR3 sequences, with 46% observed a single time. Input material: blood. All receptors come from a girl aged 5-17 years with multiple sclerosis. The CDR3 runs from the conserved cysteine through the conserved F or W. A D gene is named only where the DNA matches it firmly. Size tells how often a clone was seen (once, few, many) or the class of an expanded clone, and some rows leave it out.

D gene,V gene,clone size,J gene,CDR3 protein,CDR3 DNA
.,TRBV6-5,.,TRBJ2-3,CASSRSPGVADTQYF,TGTGCCAGCAGTCGATCTCCCGGGGTCGCAGATACGCAGTATTTT
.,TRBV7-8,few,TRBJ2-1,CASSLIQAYNEQFF,TGTGCCAGCAGCTTGATACAGGCTTACAATGAGCAGTTCTTC
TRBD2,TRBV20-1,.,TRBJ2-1,CSARDRIGRHNEQFF,TGCAGTGCTAGAGATAGGATCGGGAGGCACAATGAGCAGTTCTTC
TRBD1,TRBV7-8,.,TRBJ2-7,CASSVQGVLGYEQYF,TGTGCCAGCAGCGTGCAGGGGGTACTGGGCTACGAGCAGTACTTC
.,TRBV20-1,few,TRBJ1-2,CSARGGLIDLNYGYTF,TGCAGTGCTAGGGGGGGACTGATCGATCTAAACTATGGCTACACCTTC
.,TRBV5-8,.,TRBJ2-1,CASSLGYFEGEQFF,TGTGCCAGCAGCTTGGGTTATTTTGAAGGGGAGCAGTTCTTC
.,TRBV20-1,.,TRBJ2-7,CSARDQGSADSYEQYF,TGCAGTGCTAGAGATCAGGGTTCTGCTGATTCCTACGAGCAGTACTTC
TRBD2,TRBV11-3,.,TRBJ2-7,CASSPGTNGSYEQYF,TGTGCCAGCAGCCCCGGGACTAACGGATCCTACGAGCAGTACTTC
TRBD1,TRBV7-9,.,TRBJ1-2,CASSSGQGYYGYTF,TGTGCCAGCAGCTCCGGACAGGGCTACTATGGCTACACCTTC
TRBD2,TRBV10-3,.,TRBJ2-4,CAISESGSGRGRNIQYF,TGTGCCATCAGTGAGTCCGGTAGCGGGAGAGGTCGGAACATTCAGTACTTC
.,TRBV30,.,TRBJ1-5,CAWDNKFQPQHF,TGTGCCTGGGACAACAAATTTCAGCCCCAGCATTTT
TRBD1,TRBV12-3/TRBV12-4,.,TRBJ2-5,CASSLGMGTADRRETQYF,TGTGCCAGCAGTTTGGGTATGGGGACAGCGGACCGGCGAGAGACCCAGTACTTC
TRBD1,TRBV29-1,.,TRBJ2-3,CSVEDDRTGGTDTQYF,TGCAGCGTTGAAGATGACAGGACAGGTGGCACAGATACGCAGTATTTT
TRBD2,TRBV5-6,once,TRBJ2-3,CASSLESSGGSTDTQYF,TGTGCCAGCAGCTTGGAGTCTAGCGGGGGGAGCACAGATACGCAGTATTTT
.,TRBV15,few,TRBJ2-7,CATSRDGKAARGEQYF,TGTGCCACCAGCAGAGATGGGAAAGCGGCCAGAGGGGAGCAGTACTTC
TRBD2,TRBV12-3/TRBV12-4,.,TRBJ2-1,CASSFGLAGVRDEQFF,TGTGCCAGCAGTTTCGGTCTAGCGGGAGTTAGGGATGAGCAGTTCTTC
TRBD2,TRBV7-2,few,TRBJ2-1,CASSPREGYNEQFF,TGTGCCAGCAGCCCTCGGGAGGGCTACAATGAGCAGTTCTTC
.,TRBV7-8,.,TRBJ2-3,CASSHPSGPTDTQYF,TGTGCCAGCAGCCATCCGTCGGGCCCCACAGATACGCAGTATTTT
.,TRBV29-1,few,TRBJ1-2,CSVITSPDGYTF,TGCAGCGTTATCACCTCTCCCGATGGCTACACCTTC
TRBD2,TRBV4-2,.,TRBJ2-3,CASSQDPSGVGDTQYF,TGTGCCAGCAGCCAAGATCCTAGCGGAGTGGGAGATACGCAGTATTTT
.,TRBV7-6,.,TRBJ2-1,CASSSPGSGYEQFF,TGTGCCAGCAGCTCCCCTGGGAGTGGCTATGAGCAGTTCTTC
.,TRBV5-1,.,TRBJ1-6,CASGGEARETALHF,TGCGCCAGCGGGGGAGAGGCCCGCGAAACGGCCCTCCACTTT
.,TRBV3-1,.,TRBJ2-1,CASSHGTQLTSSYNEQFF,TGTGCCAGCAGCCACGGAACACAGCTGACGAGCTCCTACAATGAGCAGTTCTTC
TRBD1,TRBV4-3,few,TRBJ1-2,CASSQEQGQKNYGYTF,TGCGCCAGCAGCCAAGAGCAGGGACAGAAGAACTATGGCTACACCTTC
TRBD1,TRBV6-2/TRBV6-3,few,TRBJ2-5,CASSPPAGGMGTQYF,TGTGCCAGCAGTCCCCCGGCAGGGGGTATGGGGACCCAGTACTTC
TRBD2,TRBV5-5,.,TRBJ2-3,CASSSRLARNTDTQYF,TGTGCCAGCAGCTCCCGACTAGCGAGGAACACAGATACGCAGTATTTT
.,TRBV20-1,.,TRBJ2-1,CSASDGNAFPNEQFF,TGCAGTGCTAGTGACGGGAACGCTTTTCCTAATGAGCAGTTCTTC
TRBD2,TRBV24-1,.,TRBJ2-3,CATSEGTSAFTDTQYF,TGTGCCACCAGTGAAGGGACTAGCGCATTCACAGATACGCAGTATTTT
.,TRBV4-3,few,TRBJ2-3,CASSPGSGSTDTQYF,TGCGCCAGCAGCCCCGGGAGCGGGAGCACAGATACGCAGTATTTT
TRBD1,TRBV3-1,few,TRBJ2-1,CASSQAGQGNNEQFF,TGTGCCAGCAGCCAAGCGGGACAGGGGAACAATGAGCAGTTCTTC
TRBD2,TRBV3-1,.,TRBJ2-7,CASSQERLAGSYEQYF,TGTGCCAGCAGCCAAGAACGTCTAGCGGGGTCCTACGAGCAGTACTTC
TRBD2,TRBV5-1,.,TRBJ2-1,CASSFPASGIKNEQFF,TGCGCCAGCAGCTTCCCCGCTAGCGGGATTAAGAATGAGCAGTTCTTC
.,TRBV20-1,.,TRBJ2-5,CSARGGEETQYF,TGCAGTGCTAGAGGGGGCGAAGAGACCCAGTACTTC
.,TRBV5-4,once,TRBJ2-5,CASSPERRGPETQYF,TGTGCCAGCAGCCCGGAGAGGAGGGGGCCGGAGACCCAGTACTTC
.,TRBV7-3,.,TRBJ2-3,CASSLTGVAGTDTQYF,TGTGCCAGCAGCTTAACCGGGGTAGCGGGCACAGATACGCAGTATTTT
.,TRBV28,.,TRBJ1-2,CASSFSGTMGNYGYTF,TGTGCCAGCAGTTTCTCGGGGACCATGGGGAACTATGGCTACACCTTC
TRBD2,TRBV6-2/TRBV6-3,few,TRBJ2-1,CASNGRASGNNEQFF,TGTGCCAGCAACGGCCGGGCTAGCGGGAACAATGAGCAGTTCTTC
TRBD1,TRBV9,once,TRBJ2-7,CANSAGPGQGVSEQYF,TGTGCCAACAGCGCCGGACCGGGACAGGGGGTCAGCGAGCAGTACTTC
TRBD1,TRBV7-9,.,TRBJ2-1,CASSQPGNRGSHNEQFF,TGTGCCAGCAGCCAGCCCGGGAACAGGGGTTCCCACAATGAGCAGTTCTTC
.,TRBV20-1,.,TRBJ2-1,CSARGDISYNEQFF,TGCAGTGCTAGAGGTGACATCTCCTACAATGAGCAGTTCTTC
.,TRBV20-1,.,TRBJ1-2,CSARDPFQGGYTF,TGCAGTGCTAGAGATCCTTTCCAGGGTGGCTACACCTTC
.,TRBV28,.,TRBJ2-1,CASSFRGGDEQFF,TGTGCCAGCAGTTTTAGGGGTGGTGATGAGCAGTTCTTC
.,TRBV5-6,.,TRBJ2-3,CASSLRVGSDSTDTQYF,TGTGCCAGCAGCCTTAGGGTTGGGAGCGACAGCACAGATACGCAGTATTTT
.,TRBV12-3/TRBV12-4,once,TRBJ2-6,CASSFQGVGGANVLTF,TGTGCCAGCAGTTTCCAGGGTGTAGGAGGGGCCAACGTCCTGACTTTC
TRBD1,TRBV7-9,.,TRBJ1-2,CASSFYRGYGYTF,TGTGCCAGCAGCTTCTACAGGGGATATGGCTACACCTTC
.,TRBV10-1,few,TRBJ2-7,CASSESGDHAAQYF,TGCGCCAGCAGTGAGTCGGGGGACCACGCCGCGCAGTACTTC
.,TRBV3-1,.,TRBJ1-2,CASSQVGTGYGYTF,TGTGCCAGCAGCCAAGTAGGGACGGGCTATGGCTACACCTTC
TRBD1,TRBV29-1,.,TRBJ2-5,CSVAQGVVETQYF,TGCAGCGTCGCCCAGGGGGTGGTGGAGACCCAGTACTTC
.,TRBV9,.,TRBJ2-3,CASGVGTPGDTQYF,TGTGCCAGCGGCGTCGGGACTCCGGGAGATACGCAGTATTTT